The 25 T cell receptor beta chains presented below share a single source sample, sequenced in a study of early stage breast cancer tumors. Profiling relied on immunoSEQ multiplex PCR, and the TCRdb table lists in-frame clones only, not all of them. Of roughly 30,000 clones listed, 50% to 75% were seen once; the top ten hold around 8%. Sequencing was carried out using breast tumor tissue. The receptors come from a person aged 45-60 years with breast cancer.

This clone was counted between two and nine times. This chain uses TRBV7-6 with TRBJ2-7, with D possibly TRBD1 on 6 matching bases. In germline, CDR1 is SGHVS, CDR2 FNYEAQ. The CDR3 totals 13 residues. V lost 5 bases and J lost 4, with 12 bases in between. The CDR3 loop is CASSPIQGYEQYF. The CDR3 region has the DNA TGTGCCAGCAGCCCTATACAGGGTTACGAGCAGTACTTC.

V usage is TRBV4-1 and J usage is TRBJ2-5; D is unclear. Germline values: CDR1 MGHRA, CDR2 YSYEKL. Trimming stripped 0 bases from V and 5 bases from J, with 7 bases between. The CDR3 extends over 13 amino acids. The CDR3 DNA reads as TGCGCCAGCAGCCAAGATCACTATGAGACCCAGTACTTC. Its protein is CASSQDHYETQYF.

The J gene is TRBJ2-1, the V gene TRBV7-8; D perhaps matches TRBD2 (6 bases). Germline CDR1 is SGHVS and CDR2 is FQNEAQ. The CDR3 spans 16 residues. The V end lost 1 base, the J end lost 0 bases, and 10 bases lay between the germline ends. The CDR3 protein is CASSLERDFSYNEQFF. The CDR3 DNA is TGTGCCAGCAGCTTAGAAAGGGACTTCTCCTACAATGAGCAGTTCTTC.

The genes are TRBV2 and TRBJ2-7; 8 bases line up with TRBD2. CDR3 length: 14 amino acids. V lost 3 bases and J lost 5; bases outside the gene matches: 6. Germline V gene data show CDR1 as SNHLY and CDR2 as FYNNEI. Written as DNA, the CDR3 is TGTGCCAGCAGTGATAGGATTAGCGGGAACGAGCAGTACTTC. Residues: CASSDRISGNEQYF.

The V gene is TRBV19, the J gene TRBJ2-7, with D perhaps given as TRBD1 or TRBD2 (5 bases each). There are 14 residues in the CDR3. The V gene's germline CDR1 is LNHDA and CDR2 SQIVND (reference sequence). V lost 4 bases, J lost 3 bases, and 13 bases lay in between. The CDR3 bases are TGTGCCAGTAGTACTTTGGGGACCCACTACGAGCAGTACTTC. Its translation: CASSTLGTHYEQYF. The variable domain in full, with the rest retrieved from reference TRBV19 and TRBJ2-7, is DGGITQSPKYLFRKEGQNVTLSCEQNLNHDAMYWYRQDPGQGLRLIYYSQIVNDFQKGDIAEGYSVSREKKESFPLTVTSAQKNPTAFYLCASSTLGTHYEQYFGPGTRLTVT.

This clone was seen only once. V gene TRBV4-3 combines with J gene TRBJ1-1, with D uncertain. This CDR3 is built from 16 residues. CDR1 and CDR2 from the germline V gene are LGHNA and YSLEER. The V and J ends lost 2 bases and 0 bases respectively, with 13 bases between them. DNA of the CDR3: TGCGCCAGCAGCCAAAATGCGAGACCCTTGAACACTGAAGCTTTCTTT. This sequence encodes CASSQNARPLNTEAFF.

The CDR3 nucleotides are TGTGCCAGCTCACCCGACAGGACCCGCCAATCGGGCTACACCTTC. It codes for CASSPDRTRQSGYTF. The chain has TRBV18 and TRBJ1-2, with D possibly matching TRBD1 (6 bases). The CDR3 is 15 amino acids. Trimming took 3 bases from V and 8 from J, leaving 19 bases between them. Per the germline V gene, CDR1 is KGHSH and CDR2 is LQKENI. Variable domain in full (rest from reference TRBV18 and TRBJ1-2): NAGVMQNPRHLVRRRGQEARLRCSPMKGHSHVYWYRQLPEEGLKFMVYLQKENIIDESGMPKERFSAEFPKEGPSILRIQQVVRGDSAAYFCASSPDRTRQSGYTFGSGTRLTVV.

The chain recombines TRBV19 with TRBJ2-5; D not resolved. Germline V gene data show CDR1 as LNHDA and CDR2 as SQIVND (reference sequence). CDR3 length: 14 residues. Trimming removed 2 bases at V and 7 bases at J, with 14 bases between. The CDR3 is CASSITSALRTQYF. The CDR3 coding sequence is TGTGCCAGTAGTATAACGTCAGCGCTTCGGACCCAGTACTTC.

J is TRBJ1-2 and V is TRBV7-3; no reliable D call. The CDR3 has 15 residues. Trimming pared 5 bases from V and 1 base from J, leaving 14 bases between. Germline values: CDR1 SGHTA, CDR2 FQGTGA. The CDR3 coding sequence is TGTGCCAGCAGCCATCCGGGAGGGCTTAACTATGGCTACACCTTC. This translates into CASSHPGGLNYGYTF.

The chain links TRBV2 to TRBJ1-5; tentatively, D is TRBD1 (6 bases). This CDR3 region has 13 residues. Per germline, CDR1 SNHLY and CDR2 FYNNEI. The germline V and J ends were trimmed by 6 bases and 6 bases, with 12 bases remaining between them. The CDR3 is CASRKQGIQPQHF. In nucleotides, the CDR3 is TGTGCCAGCAGGAAACAGGGCATTCAGCCCCAGCATTTT.

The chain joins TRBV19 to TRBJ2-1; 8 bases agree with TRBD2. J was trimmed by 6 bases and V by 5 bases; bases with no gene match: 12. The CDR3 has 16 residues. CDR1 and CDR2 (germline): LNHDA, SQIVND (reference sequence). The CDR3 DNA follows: TGTGCCAGTAGTCCCCGTAGCGGGAAGTACCTCAATGAGCAGTTCTTC. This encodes CASSPRSGKYLNEQFF.

The CDR3 sequence: CASSTHSGGNQPQHF. The CDR3, as DNA: TGTGCCAGTAGTACGCATTCAGGGGGCAATCAGCCCCAGCATTTT. This rearrangement joins TRBV19 to TRBJ1-5, with D tentatively TRBD1 (6 bases). The CDR3 loop spans 15 amino acids. Trimming pared 4 bases from V and 2 bases from J, leaving 12 bases between. From germline, CDR1 is LNHDA and CDR2 SQIVND (reference sequence).

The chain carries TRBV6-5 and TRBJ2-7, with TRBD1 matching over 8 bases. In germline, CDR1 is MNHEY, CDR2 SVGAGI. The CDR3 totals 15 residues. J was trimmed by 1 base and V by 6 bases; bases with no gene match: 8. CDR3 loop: CASSGQGLGSYEQYF. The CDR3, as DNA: TGTGCCAGCAGCGGACAGGGCCTAGGGTCCTACGAGCAGTACTTC.

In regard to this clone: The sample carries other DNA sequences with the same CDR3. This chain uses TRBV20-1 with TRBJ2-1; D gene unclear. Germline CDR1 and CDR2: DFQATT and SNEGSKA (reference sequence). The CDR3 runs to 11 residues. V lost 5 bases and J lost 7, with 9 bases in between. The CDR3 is CSAPGPNEQFF. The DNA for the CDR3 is TGCAGTGCTCCAGGACCGAATGAGCAGTTCTTC.

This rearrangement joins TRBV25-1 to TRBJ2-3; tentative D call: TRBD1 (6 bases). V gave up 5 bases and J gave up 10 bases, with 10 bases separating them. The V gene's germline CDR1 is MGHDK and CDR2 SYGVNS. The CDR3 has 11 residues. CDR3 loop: CASSIEGAQYF. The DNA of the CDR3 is TGTGCCAGCAGTATAGAGGGGGCGCAGTATTTT.

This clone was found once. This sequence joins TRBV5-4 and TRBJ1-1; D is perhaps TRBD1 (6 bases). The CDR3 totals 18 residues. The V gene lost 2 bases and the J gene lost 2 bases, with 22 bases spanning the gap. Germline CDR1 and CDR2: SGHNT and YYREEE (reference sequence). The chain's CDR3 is CASSFRRTRQALNTEAFF. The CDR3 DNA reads TGTGCCAGCAGCTTTCGACGGACTAGACAGGCGCTTAACACTGAAGCTTTCTTT.

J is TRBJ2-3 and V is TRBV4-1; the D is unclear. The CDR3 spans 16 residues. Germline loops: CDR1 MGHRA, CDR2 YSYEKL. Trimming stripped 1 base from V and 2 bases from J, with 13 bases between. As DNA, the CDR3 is TGCGCCAGCAGCCAAGGCGGCTATCCTTCCACAGATACGCAGTATTTT. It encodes CASSQGGYPSTDTQYF.

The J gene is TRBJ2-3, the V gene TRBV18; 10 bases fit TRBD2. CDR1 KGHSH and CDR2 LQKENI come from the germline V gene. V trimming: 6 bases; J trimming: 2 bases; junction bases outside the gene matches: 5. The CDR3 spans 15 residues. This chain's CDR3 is CASSLLAGLTDTQYF. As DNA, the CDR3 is TGTGCCAGCTCCCTACTAGCGGGACTCACAGATACGCAGTATTTT.

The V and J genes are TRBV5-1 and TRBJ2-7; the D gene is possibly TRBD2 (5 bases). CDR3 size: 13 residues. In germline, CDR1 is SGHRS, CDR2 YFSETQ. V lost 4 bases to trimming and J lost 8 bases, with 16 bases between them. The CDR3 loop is CASSTGPAGKQYF. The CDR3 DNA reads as TGCGCCAGCAGCACCGGGCCCGCCGGGAAGCAGTACTTC.

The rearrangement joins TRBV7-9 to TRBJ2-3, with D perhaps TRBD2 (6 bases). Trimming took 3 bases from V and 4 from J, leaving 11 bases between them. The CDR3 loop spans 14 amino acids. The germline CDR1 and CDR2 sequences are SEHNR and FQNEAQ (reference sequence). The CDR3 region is CASSFGGMADTQYF. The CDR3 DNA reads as TGTGCCAGCAGCTTTGGCGGGATGGCAGATACGCAGTATTTT.

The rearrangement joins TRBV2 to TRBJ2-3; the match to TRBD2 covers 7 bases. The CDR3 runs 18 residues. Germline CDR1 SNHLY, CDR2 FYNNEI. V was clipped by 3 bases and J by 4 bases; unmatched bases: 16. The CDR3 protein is CASSDGDDWWGGSDTQYF. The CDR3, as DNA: TGTGCCAGCAGTGATGGTGATGATTGGTGGGGGGGGTCAGATACGCAGTATTTT.

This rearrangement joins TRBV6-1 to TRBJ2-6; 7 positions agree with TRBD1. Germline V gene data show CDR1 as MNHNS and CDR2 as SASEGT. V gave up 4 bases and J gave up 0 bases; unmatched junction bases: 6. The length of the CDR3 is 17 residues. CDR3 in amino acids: CASSALQGSSGANVLTF. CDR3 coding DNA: TGTGCCAGCAGTGCGTTACAGGGGAGCTCTGGGGCCAACGTCCTGACTTTC.

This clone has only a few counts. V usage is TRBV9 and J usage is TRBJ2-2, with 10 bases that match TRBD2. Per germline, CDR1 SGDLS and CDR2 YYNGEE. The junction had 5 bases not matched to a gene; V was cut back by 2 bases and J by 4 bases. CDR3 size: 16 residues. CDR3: CASSVHPSGSTGELFF. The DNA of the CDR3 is TGTGCCAGCAGCGTCCATCCTAGCGGGAGCACCGGGGAGCTGTTTTTT.

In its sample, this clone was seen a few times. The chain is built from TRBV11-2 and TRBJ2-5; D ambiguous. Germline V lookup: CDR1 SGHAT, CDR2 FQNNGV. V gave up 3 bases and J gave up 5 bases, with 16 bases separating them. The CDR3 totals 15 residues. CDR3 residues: CASSLETGIGETQYF. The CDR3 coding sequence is TGTGCCAGCAGCTTGGAAACTGGAATTGGCGAGACCCAGTACTTC.

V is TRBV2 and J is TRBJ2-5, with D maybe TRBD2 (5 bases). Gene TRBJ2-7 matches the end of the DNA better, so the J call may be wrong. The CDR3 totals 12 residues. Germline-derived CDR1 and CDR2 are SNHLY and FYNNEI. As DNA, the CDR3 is TGTGCCAGCAGTGTTGAGGGCTACGAGCAGTACTTC. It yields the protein CASSVEGYEQYF.